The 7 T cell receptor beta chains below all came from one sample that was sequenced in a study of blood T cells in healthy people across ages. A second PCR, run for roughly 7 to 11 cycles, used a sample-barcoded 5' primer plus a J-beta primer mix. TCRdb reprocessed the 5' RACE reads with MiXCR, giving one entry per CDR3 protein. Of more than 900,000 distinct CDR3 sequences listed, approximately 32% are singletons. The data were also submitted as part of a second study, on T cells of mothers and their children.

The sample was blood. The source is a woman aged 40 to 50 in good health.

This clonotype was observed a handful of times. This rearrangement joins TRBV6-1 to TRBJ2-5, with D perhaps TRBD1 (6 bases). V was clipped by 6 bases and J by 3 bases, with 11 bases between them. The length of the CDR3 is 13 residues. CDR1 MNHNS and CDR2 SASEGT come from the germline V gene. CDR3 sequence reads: CASRPNREETQYF. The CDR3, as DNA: TGTGCCAGCAGACCCAACAGGGAAGAGACCCAGTACTTC.

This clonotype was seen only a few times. Here the CDR3 DNA reads TGTGCCAGCAGTTACGCTAGCGGGGGCCAAGAGACCCAGTACTTC. Its protein product is CASSYASGGQETQYF. The V gene is TRBV27, the J gene TRBJ2-5; 10 nucleotides agree with TRBD2. The CDR3 loop spans 15 amino acids. The V gene's germline CDR1 is MNHEY and CDR2 SMNVEV (reference sequence). V lost 4 bases and J lost 1; bases outside the gene matches: 3.

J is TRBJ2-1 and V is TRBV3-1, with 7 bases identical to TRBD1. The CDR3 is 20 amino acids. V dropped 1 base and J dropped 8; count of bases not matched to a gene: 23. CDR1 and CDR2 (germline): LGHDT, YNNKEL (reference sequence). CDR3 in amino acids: CASSQGLTGVFPTTMDEQFF. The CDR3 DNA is TGTGCCAGCAGCCAAGGTTTAACAGGGGTTTTTCCTACAACGATGGATGAGCAGTTCTTC.

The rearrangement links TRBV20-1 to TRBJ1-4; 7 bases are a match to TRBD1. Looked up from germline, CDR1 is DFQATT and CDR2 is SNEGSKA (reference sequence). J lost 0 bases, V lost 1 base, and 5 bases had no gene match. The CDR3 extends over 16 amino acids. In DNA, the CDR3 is TGCAGTGCTAGAGGGGACAGTTATGCAACTAATGAAAAACTGTTTTTT. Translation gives CSARGDSYATNEKLFF.

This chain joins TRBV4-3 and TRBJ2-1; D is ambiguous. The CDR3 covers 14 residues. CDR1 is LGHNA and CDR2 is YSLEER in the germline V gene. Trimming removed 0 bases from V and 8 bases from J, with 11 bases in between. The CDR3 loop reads CASSQDPKAYEQFF. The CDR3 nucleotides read TGCGCCAGCAGCCAAGACCCGAAAGCCTATGAGCAGTTCTTC.

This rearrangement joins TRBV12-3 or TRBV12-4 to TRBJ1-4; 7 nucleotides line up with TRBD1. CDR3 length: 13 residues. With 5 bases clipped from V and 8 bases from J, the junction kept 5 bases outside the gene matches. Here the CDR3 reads CASSVGGGEKLFF. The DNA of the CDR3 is TGTGCCAGCAGTGTAGGGGGCGGCGAAAAACTGTTTTTT.

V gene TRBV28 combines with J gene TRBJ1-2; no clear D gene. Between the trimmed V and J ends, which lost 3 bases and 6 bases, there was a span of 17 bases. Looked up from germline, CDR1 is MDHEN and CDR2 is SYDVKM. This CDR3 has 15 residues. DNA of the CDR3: TGTGCCAGCAGTTTTACCTCGGATTTTGGGAATGGCTACACCTTC. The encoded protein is CASSFTSDFGNGYTF.